The 16 T cell receptor beta chains reported below all come from one sample, sequenced in a study of tissue T cells after allogeneic stem cell transplantation. Libraries were prepared by immunoSEQ multiplex PCR; TCRdb keeps only in-frame clonotypes and omits some of them. The sample has approximately 50,000 clones; about three quarters are singletons. Sequencing was performed on sorted cells pooled from one or two spleens. The receptors come from a pool of C57BL/6 mice in good health.

Concerning this clone itself: Mouse gene names apply. Read data end 1 residue before the CDR3 end; the end is taken from the germline J gene. The chain couples TRBV1 to TRBJ2-2, with D perhaps matching TRBD2 (6 bases). Trimming removed 1 base from V and 2 bases from J, with 8 bases in between. This CDR3 comprises 15 residues. Germline CDR1 and CDR2: NSQYPW and LRSPGD (reference sequence). Here the CDR3 reads CTCSAVGVNTGQLYF. The CDR3 DNA, read in part, is TGCACCTGCAGTGCAGTGGGGGTCAACACCGGGCAGCTCTAC.

There are a few counts of this clone. Gene labels here are mouse ones. The read terminates 1 residue before the CDR3 end, so the remaining end is supplied by the germline J gene. The chain recombines TRBV13-2 with TRBJ1-3; D is unclear. The CDR3 totals 14 residues. Germline V gene sequence: CDR1 NNHNN, CDR2 SYGAGS (reference sequence). V dropped 2 bases and J dropped 2 bases, with 8 bases sitting between them. This chain's CDR3 is CASGETGAGNTLYF. The sequenced CDR3 bases are TGTGCCAGCGGTGAAACCGGGGCTGGAAATACGCTCTAT.

Turning to this clone: All gene names here are mouse names. The CDR3 end falls 1 residue outside the read, so it is completed with the germline J gene. The rearrangement uses TRBV3 and TRBJ1-3; 10 bases match TRBD1. The trim removed 4 bases at V and 1 base at J, leaving 4 bases unmatched. Germline V gives CDR1 SNHLY, CDR2 FYNGKV (reference sequence). This CDR3 contains 16 residues. CDR3 sequence: CASSWRDRGSGNTLYF. CDR3 bases read: TGTGCCAGCAGCTGGCGGGACAGGGGATCTGGAAATACGCTCTAT.

Only a few counts were recorded for this clone. Gene labels here are mouse ones. Read coverage stops 1 residue before the CDR3 terminus; the germline J gene supplies the remainder. The V call is TRBV13-3, the J call TRBJ1-3; the match to TRBD1 covers 8 bases. The ends lost 3 bases at V and 3 bases at J; junction bases unmatched: 2. CDR1 NNHDY and CDR2 SYVADS come from the germline V gene. This CDR3 contains 14 residues. CDR3 bases read: TGTGCCAGCAGTGGAGGACAGGGTGGAAATACGCTCTAT. Encoded protein: CASSGGQGGNTLY. The entire CDR3 sequence reads CASSGGQGGNTLYF.

This clone was recorded a few times. The gene names given are mouse names. The read terminates 1 residue ahead of where the CDR3 ends, so the germline J gene completes it. This rearrangement joins TRBV12-2 to TRBJ1-1; TRBD1 aligns across 10 bases. The CDR3 totals 14 residues. Germline V CDR1 and CDR2: SGHLS, HYDKME. The trim removed 2 bases at V and 3 bases at J, leaving 2 bases unmatched. CDR3 bases read: TGTGCCAGCTCTCCCGGGACAGGGGACACAGAAGTCTTC. It encodes CASSPGTGDTEVF. The full CDR3 protein is CASSPGTGDTEVFF.

This clone was picked up one time. Germline and genes here are mouse. The read terminates 1 residue before the CDR3 end, so the remaining end is supplied by the germline J gene. The chain is built from TRBV16 and TRBJ2-5; 11 nucleotides agree with TRBD2. The germline gives CDR1 SGHSA, CDR2 FRNQAP. This CDR3 comprises 15 residues. Germline trimming cut 5 bases from V and 1 base from J; bases unmatched to any gene: 2. CDR3 DNA, as far as it was read: TGTGCAAGCAGCCCACTGGGGGGGCACCAAGACACCCAGTAC. Translated, it gives CASSPLGGHQDTQY. The CDR3 as a whole reads CASSPLGGHQDTQYF.

In the case of this clone: The genes are named according to mouse. The sequenced fragment ends 1 residue before the CDR3 boundary, so the rest is inferred from the germline J gene. The gene calls are TRBV3 and TRBJ1-5, with D perhaps matching TRBD1 (5 bases). Trimming took 1 base from V and 3 from J, leaving 7 bases between them. Germline loops: CDR1 SNHLY, CDR2 FYNGKV (reference sequence). The CDR3 covers 14 residues. Partial CDR3 DNA: TGTGCCAGCAGCTTAGGGGGCGGCAACCAGGCTCCGCTT. Amino acid sequence: CASSLGGGNQAPL. In full, the CDR3 reads CASSLGGGNQAPLF.

With regard to this clone: Gene names refer to mouse genes. The read halts 1 residue ahead of the CDR3 end, with the missing end drawn from the germline J gene. The chain uses TRBV16 and TRBJ2-1; D unclear. Trimming cost V 1 base and J 6 bases, with 4 bases left between them. This CDR3 is built from 12 residues. The germline V gene encodes CDR1 SGHSA and CDR2 FRNQAP. The CDR3 sequence is CASSLVVAEQFF. CDR3 DNA (partial): TGTGCAAGCAGCTTAGTGGTTGCTGAGCAGTTC.

To note about this clone: All gene names here are mouse names. CDR3 DNA (partial): TGTGCCAGCTCTCTCGGGGGCGAAAGATTATTT. Its translation: CASSLGGERLF. Given in full, the CDR3 is CASSLGGERLFF. The J gene is TRBJ1-4, the V gene TRBV12-1; D possibly corresponds to TRBD1 (5 bases). The CDR3 is cut off 1 residue early in the read; its end comes from the germline J gene. V lost 0 bases and J lost 7, with 5 bases in between. From germline, CDR1 is SGHSN and CDR2 HYEKVE. The length of the CDR3 is 12 residues.

For this clone: The gene symbols are mouse symbols. The read ends 1 residue shy of where the CDR3 ends; the end is completed using the germline J gene. The rearrangement links TRBV13-3 to TRBJ2-1, with 9 nucleotides matching TRBD2. The CDR3 is made up of 16 amino acids. With 2 bases clipped from V and 0 bases from J, the junction kept 3 bases outside the gene matches. Germline V CDR1 and CDR2: NNHDY, SYVADS. The sequenced CDR3 bases are TGTGCCAGCAGTGACGGACTGGGGCCTAACTATGCTGAGCAGTTC. Residues: CASSDGLGPNYAEQF. The entire CDR3 protein is CASSDGLGPNYAEQFF.

Comment on this clone: Gene names follow the mouse nomenclature. Read sequence stops 1 residue before the CDR3 end, and the germline J gene provides the missing end. Other DNA sequences from this sample encode an identical CDR3 as well. The chain is built from TRBV15 and TRBJ2-7, with 14 positions matching TRBD2. This CDR3 is built from 14 residues. Germline loops: CDR1 SGHND, CDR2 FRSKSL. The V gene end was trimmed by 6 bases and the J gene end by 6 bases; junction bases not matched to a gene: 4. The CDR3 DNA, read in part, is TGTGCCAGCAGGGGACTGGGGGGGCGCGGTGAACAGTAC. Translation gives CASRGLGGRGEQY. From start to end, the CDR3 is CASRGLGGRGEQYF.

With regard to this clone: The gene names given are mouse names. The CDR3 goes on 1 residue after the read ends, and that part is filled in from the germline J gene. The chain has TRBV29 and TRBJ1-3; a possible D gene is TRBD1 (5 bases). CDR3 length: 13 amino acids. Trimming left V 10 bases short and J 0 bases short, with 10 bases between. Germline CDR1 is MSHET and CDR2 is SYDVDS. Incomplete CDR3 DNA: TGTGCTATTCCAGACAGTTCTGGAAATACGCTCTAT. As protein: CAIPDSSGNTLY. The full CDR3 protein is CAIPDSSGNTLYF.

Comments on this clone: Germline and genes here are mouse. The CDR3 is cut off 1 residue early in the read; its end comes from the germline J gene. This sequence joins TRBV31 and TRBJ1-2, with D unclear. CDR3 length: 12 amino acids. V dropped 3 bases and J dropped 3 bases, with 8 bases sitting between them. Germline lookup yields CDR1 GKSSPN and CDR2 SITVG. The sequenced part of the CDR3 DNA is TGTGCCTGGAGCCCCGGGGACTCCGACTACACC. Its protein product is CAWSPGDSDYT. The complete CDR3 protein is CAWSPGDSDYTF.

Concerning this clone: The genes are named according to mouse. The DNA ends 1 residue before the CDR3 does, and the rest of the CDR3 is filled in from the germline J gene. The genes are TRBV12-2 and TRBJ2-5, with 10 bases aligning to TRBD2. The CDR3 has 14 residues. V shed 0 bases, J shed 6 bases, and the junction held 2 bases outside the gene matches. The germline CDR1 and CDR2 sequences are SGHLS and HYDKME. The CDR3 reads CASSLAGGADTQYF. Incomplete CDR3 DNA: TGTGCCAGCTCTCTCGCTGGGGGGGCGGACACCCAGTAC. The whole variable domain, filled in from reference TRBV12-2 and TRBJ2-5, reads NSGVVQSPRYIIKGKGERSILKCIPISGHLSVAWYQQTQGQELKFFIQHYDKMERDKGNLPSRFSVQQFDDYHSEMNMSALELEDSAVYFCASSLAGGADTQYFGPGTRLLVL.

As regards this clone: Gene names follow the mouse nomenclature. The read terminates 1 residue before the CDR3 end, so the remaining end is supplied by the germline J gene. This chain uses TRBV12-2 with TRBJ2-5; D unresolved. V shed 4 bases and J shed 5 bases, with 9 bases lying between them. Germline values: CDR1 SGHLS, CDR2 HYDKME. The CDR3 spans 12 residues. The CDR3 loop reads CASSLEGDTQYF. Incomplete CDR3 DNA: TGTGCCAGCTCCTTGGAGGGAGACACCCAGTAC.

A word on this clone: Gene names and germline refer to mouse. The read stops 1 residue short of the end of the CDR3; the missing end is completed from the germline J gene. The chain recombines TRBV26 with TRBJ2-2; TRBD2 agrees at 9 bases. The CDR3 consists of 15 residues. Germline V lookup: CDR1 KGHPV, CDR2 FQNQEV (reference sequence). V was clipped by 4 bases and J by 0 bases; unmatched bases: 0. CDR3 bases read: TGTGCCAGCAGTCCTGGGGGGGCAAACACCGGGCAGCTCTAC. Residues: CASSPGGANTGQLY. The whole CDR3 sequence is CASSPGGANTGQLYF.